The 23 T cell receptor beta chains in this list originate from one sample, sequenced in a study of blood T cell repertoires in COVID-19. Sequencing used immunoSEQ multiplex PCR; TCRdb keeps in-frame clones, though not all of them. The sample gives 200,000 to 250,000 clones, about 86% of which show up once; roughly 10% is in the top ten. Sequencing used peripheral blood. These receptors all come from a woman aged 50 to 60 with COVID-19, enrolled during active disease.

On this clone: The sample holds other DNA sequences that translate to the same CDR3. The chain recombines TRBV28 with TRBJ1-2, with a tentative D call TRBD1 (5 bases). Trimming shortened V by 5 bases and J by 1 base, and 11 bases separated the two germline ends. This CDR3 spans 14 amino acids. In germline, CDR1 is MDHEN, CDR2 SYDVKM. The CDR3: CASSLSRVNYGYTF. CDR3 DNA sequence: TGTGCCAGCAGTCTTAGCAGGGTTAACTATGGCTACACCTTC.

This clone has only one observation. The chain employs TRBV18 and TRBJ2-5; weak D call: TRBD2 (6 bases). The V end lost 3 bases, the J end lost 4 bases, and 18 bases lay between the germline ends. CDR1 and CDR2 (germline): KGHSH, LQKENI. The CDR3 extends over 16 amino acids. The CDR3 DNA reads TGTGCCAGCTCACCCGTCCAGGGAGGAGGAGGAGAGACCCAGTACTTC. Translated, it gives CASSPVQGGGGETQYF. Drawing the rest from reference TRBV18 and TRBJ2-5, the complete variable domain is NAGVMQNPRHLVRRRGQEARLRCSPMKGHSHVYWYRQLPEEGLKFMVYLQKENIIDESGMPKERFSAEFPKEGPSILRIQQVVRGDSAAYFCASSPVQGGGGETQYFGPGTRLLVL.

This sequence joins TRBV12-5 and TRBJ2-3; 8 nucleotides align to TRBD1. Looked up from germline, CDR1 is LGHNT and CDR2 is FRNRAP. The V gene end was trimmed by 0 bases and the J gene end by 5 bases; junction bases not matched to a gene: 13. This CDR3 contains 18 residues. In DNA, the CDR3 is TGTGCTAGTGGTTTGGTAACGTCAGGGGGCATCAGAGGAGATACGCAGTATTTT. Its translation is CASGLVTSGGIRGDTQYF.

The V call is TRBV19, the J call TRBJ1-2; D call uncertain. CDR1 and CDR2 from the germline V gene are LNHDA and SQIVND (reference sequence). This CDR3 has 15 residues. V was trimmed by 2 bases and J by 3 bases, leaving 13 bases between them. The CDR3 DNA reads as TGTGCCAGTAGTATACCCTGGGGAGTGGACTATGGCTACACCTTC. The encoded protein is CASSIPWGVDYGYTF.

The CDR3 coding sequence is TGTGCCACCTACGGTACCGCGGGGGGCAAGAACTATGGCTACACCTTC. Its translation: CATYGTAGGKNYGYTF. The rearrangement joins TRBV24-1 to TRBJ1-2; weak D call: TRBD1 (6 bases). Germline CDR1 KGHDR, CDR2 SFDVKD. This CDR3 has 16 amino acids. The V end was cut by 9 bases, the J end by 2 bases, with 21 bases between.

The chain carries TRBV15 and TRBJ1-5; D is ambiguous. Germline V lookup: CDR1 LNHNV, CDR2 YYDKDF (reference sequence). The V gene lost 0 bases and the J gene lost 0 bases, with 21 bases spanning the gap. The CDR3 covers 20 residues. The CDR3 loop is CATSRDIGRSVLNSNQPQHF. In DNA form, the CDR3 reads TGTGCCACCAGCAGAGATATTGGTCGGTCCGTTCTAAATAGCAATCAGCCCCAGCATTTT.

The chain links TRBV10-3 to TRBJ1-1, with a possible D match to TRBD1 (5 bases). The CDR3 loop spans 14 amino acids. V was shortened by 10 bases and J by 1 base, with 16 bases between the two germline ends. Germline V gene data show CDR1 as ENHRY and CDR2 as SYGVKD. The DNA for the CDR3 is TGTGCCACGGGAGGGGATAATAAGAACACTGAAGCTTTCTTT. It encodes CATGGDNKNTEAFF.

J is TRBJ1-2 and V is TRBV6-5; D perhaps matches TRBD1 (5 bases). Germline V CDR1 and CDR2: MNHEY, SVGAGI. The CDR3 extends over 15 amino acids. The V end lost 2 bases, the J end lost 4 bases, and 14 bases lay between the germline ends. CDR3 bases: TGTGCCAGCAGTTACCGGCAAGGTGGGGCCTATGGCTACACCTTC. This gives the protein CASSYRQGGAYGYTF.

The chain joins TRBV10-2 to TRBJ2-4; TRBD2 might be the D (6 bases). The CDR3 runs 15 residues. CDR1 and CDR2 from the germline V gene are WSHSY and SAAADI. V shed 0 bases and J shed 9 bases, with 15 bases lying between them. CDR3 region: CASSESALANTIQYF. The CDR3 DNA follows: TGCGCCAGCAGTGAGTCAGCACTAGCCAATACCATTCAGTACTTC.

V is TRBV2 and J is TRBJ2-7; D ambiguous. The length of the CDR3 is 11 residues. V lost 1 base and J lost 6, with 4 bases in between. Germline lookup yields CDR1 SNHLY and CDR2 FYNNEI. CDR3 loop: CASSEGLEQYF. In DNA, the CDR3 is TGTGCCAGCAGTGAAGGACTCGAGCAGTACTTC.

The chain employs TRBV28 and TRBJ1-1; D remains ambiguous. CDR3 length equals 12 residues. The germline gives CDR1 MDHEN, CDR2 SYDVKM. V gave up 5 bases and J gave up 1 base, with 5 bases separating them. CDR3 region: CASSPGNTEAFF. The CDR3 bases are TGTGCCAGCAGTCCCGGGAACACTGAAGCTTTCTTT.

The rearrangement uses TRBV19 and TRBJ1-5, with 10 bases fitting TRBD1. The CDR3 totals 16 residues. V lost 3 bases to trimming and J lost 3 bases; unmatched junction nucleotides: 5. Germline assignment: CDR1 LNHDA and CDR2 SQIVND (reference sequence). The CDR3 DNA follows: TGTGCCAGTAGTATGGACAGGGGGAGTGACAATCAGCCCCAGCATTTT. This gives the protein CASSMDRGSDNQPQHF.

The J gene is TRBJ1-1, the V gene TRBV11-2; TRBD1 agrees at 7 bases. V shed 5 bases and J 0 bases; nucleotides not matched to a gene: 6. This CDR3 spans 15 amino acids. Per germline, CDR1 SGHAT and CDR2 FQNNGV. The CDR3 coding sequence is TGTGCCAGCAGCCTACAACAGGGGCTGAACACTGAAGCTTTCTTT. Translation: CASSLQQGLNTEAFF.

This sequence joins TRBV12-5 and TRBJ2-4; a weak D match, TRBD1 (6 bases). V gave up 1 base and J gave up 0 bases, with 7 bases separating them. The germline V gene has CDR1 LGHNT and CDR2 FRNRAP. CDR3 length: 15 amino acids. CDR3 coding DNA: TGTGCTAGTGGTTTGGACAGGGTAGCCAAAAACATTCAGTACTTC. It is translated as CASGLDRVAKNIQYF.

The chain couples TRBV19 to TRBJ2-3; no clear D gene. V lost 7 bases and J lost 4, with 12 bases in between. Per germline, CDR1 LNHDA and CDR2 SQIVND (reference sequence). The CDR3 totals 13 residues. CDR3 protein: CASNLPPADTQYF. The CDR3 region has the DNA TGTGCCAGTAACCTTCCTCCAGCAGATACGCAGTATTTT.

This clone has just a few counts. The chain links TRBV27 to TRBJ2-1; 7 bases match TRBD1. The CDR3 is 18 amino acids. Germline trimming cut 4 bases from V and 4 bases from J; bases unmatched to any gene: 16. Germline CDR1 reads MNHEY; CDR2 reads SMNVEV (reference sequence). DNA of the CDR3: TGTGCCAGCAGTTCGCGGAGGACCGGGACAGCGCTGTACAATGAGCAGTTCTTC. It codes for CASSSRRTGTALYNEQFF.

The J gene is TRBJ1-1, the V gene TRBV20-1; D is undetermined. Germline loops: CDR1 DFQATT, CDR2 SNEGSKA (reference sequence). V lost 3 bases, J lost 1 base, and 15 bases lay in between. The CDR3 is made up of 15 amino acids. CDR3 sequence reads: CSASFFHPGNTEAFF. In DNA form, the CDR3 reads TGCAGTGCTAGTTTTTTCCACCCAGGGAACACTGAAGCTTTCTTT.

The rearrangement joins TRBV3-1 (or the pseudogene TRBV3-2) to TRBJ1-6, with 7 nucleotides matching TRBD1. The germline CDR1 and CDR2 sequences are LGHDT and YNNKEL (reference sequence). Trimming took 8 bases from V and 11 from J; bases not matched to a gene: 15. CDR3 length equals 15 residues. This CDR3 is CASDRKGAILTPLHF. The CDR3 DNA is TGTGCCAGCGATCGGAAGGGGGCTATACTTACACCCCTCCACTTT.

The CDR3 region is CASSGGQGNMNTEAFF. CDR3 bases: TGTGCCAGCAGCGGCGGACAGGGGAATATGAACACTGAAGCTTTCTTT. The chain combines TRBV13 with TRBJ1-1; 9 nucleotides align to TRBD1. CDR3 length equals 16 residues. With 5 bases clipped from V and 0 bases from J, the junction kept 7 bases outside the gene matches. The germline gives CDR1 PRHDT, CDR2 FYEKMQ (reference sequence).

This chain links TRBV19 with TRBJ1-5, with D perhaps TRBD1 (5 bases). This CDR3 contains 13 residues. Trimming stripped 10 bases from V and 7 bases from J, with 17 bases between. Germline values: CDR1 LNHDA, CDR2 SQIVND (reference sequence). This chain's CDR3 is CATAPQGKQPQHF. The DNA of the CDR3 is TGTGCCACTGCCCCCCAGGGTAAACAGCCCCAGCATTTT.

This chain joins TRBV5-1 and TRBJ1-3, with 9 nucleotides matching TRBD1. CDR3 length equals 16 residues. Germline CDR1 reads SGHRS; CDR2 reads YFSETQ. Germline trimming cut 4 bases from V and 0 bases from J; bases unmatched to any gene: 5. The CDR3 bases are TGCGCCAGCAGCCCGAGGGGACAGGGCTCTGGAAACACCATATATTTT. This encodes CASSPRGQGSGNTIYF. Complete variable domain (other parts from reference TRBV5-1 and TRBJ1-3): KAGVTQTPRYLIKTRGQQVTLSCSPISGHRSVSWYQQTPGQGLQFLFEYFSETQRNKGNFPGRFSGRQFSNSRSEMNVSTLELGDSALYLCASSPRGQGSGNTIYFGEGSWLTVV.

This chain joins TRBV30 and TRBJ2-5; the match to TRBD1 covers 7 bases. From germline, CDR1 is GTSNPN and CDR2 SVGIG (reference sequence). With 8 bases clipped from V and 5 bases from J, the junction kept 8 bases outside the gene matches. This CDR3 contains 12 residues. The CDR3 here is CAVNRGRETQYF. CDR3 nucleotide sequence: TGTGCCGTCAACAGGGGAAGGGAGACCCAGTACTTC. The complete variable domain, with remaining parts taken from reference TRBV30 and TRBJ2-5, reads SQTIHQWPATLVQPVGSPLSLECTVEGTSNPNLYWYRQAAGRGLQLLFYSVGIGQISSEVPQNLSASRPQDRQFILSSKKLLLSDSGFYLCAVNRGRETQYFGPGTRLLVL.

This clone has just one count. The chain joins TRBV28 to TRBJ1-6, with 7 nucleotides matching TRBD1. The CDR3 length is 17 residues. Germline assignment: CDR1 MDHEN and CDR2 SYDVKM. The V and J ends lost 5 bases and 0 bases, in that order; junction bases with no gene match: 7. The CDR3 region has the DNA TGTGCCAGCAGTCGACAGGGATCAAGCTCCTATAATTCACCCCTCCACTTT. It codes for CASSRQGSSSYNSPLHF.